These T cell receptor beta chains were read from a single sample in a study of high-grade serous ovarian cancer treatment subgroups. The repertoire was sequenced with immunoSEQ multiplex PCR; TCRdb's copy has only in-frame clones and lacks some. The sample yields more than 10,000 clones, about 63% seen once. Sequenced: tumor tissue. The source is a human donor with high-grade serous ovarian cancer. Each CDR3 is given with its conserved first and last residue. D genes are given only for firm matches.

TRBV11-2	.	CASSITLAAPVYNEQFF
TRBV5-1	.	CASSLGQSGNEKLFF
TRBV14	TRBD1	CASSHETGVKSTDTQYF
TRBV6-5	.	CASRSGRLEETQYF
TRBV19	.	CASSISFTAGNEQFF
TRBV6-1	.	CATYLGREKLFF
TRBV5-1	TRBD1	CASSPDRGQNIQYF
TRBV7-3	.	CASSPTPGAGYTF
TRBV5-6	TRBD2	CASSLLAGVSNEQFF
TRBV6-5	.	CASSYRRLDSGNTIYF
TRBV7-9	.	CASSPRYSYEQYF
TRBV7-2	.	CASSPSNRRYGYTF
TRBV7-2	.	CASSTKTGPGELFF